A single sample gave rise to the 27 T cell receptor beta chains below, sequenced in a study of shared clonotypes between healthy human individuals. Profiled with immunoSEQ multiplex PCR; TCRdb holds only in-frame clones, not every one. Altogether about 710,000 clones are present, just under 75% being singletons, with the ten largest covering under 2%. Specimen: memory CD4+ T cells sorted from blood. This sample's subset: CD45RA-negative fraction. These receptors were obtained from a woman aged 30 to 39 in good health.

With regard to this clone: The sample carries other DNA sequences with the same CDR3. CDR3 residues: CASSLTSGSSYEQYF. The CDR3 nucleotides read TGTGCCAGCAGCTTGACTAGCGGGAGTTCCTACGAGCAGTACTTC. The V gene is TRBV5-4, the J gene TRBJ2-7; 11 nucleotides agree with TRBD2. The CDR3 has 15 amino acids. V lost 1 base to trimming and J lost 1 base; unmatched junction nucleotides: 1. From germline, CDR1 is SGHNT and CDR2 YYREEE (reference sequence).

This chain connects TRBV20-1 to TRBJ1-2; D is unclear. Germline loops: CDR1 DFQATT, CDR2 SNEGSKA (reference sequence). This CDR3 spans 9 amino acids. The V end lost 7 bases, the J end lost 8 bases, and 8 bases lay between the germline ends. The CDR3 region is CSGLGGYTF. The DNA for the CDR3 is TGCAGTGGGTTGGGGGGCTACACCTTC.

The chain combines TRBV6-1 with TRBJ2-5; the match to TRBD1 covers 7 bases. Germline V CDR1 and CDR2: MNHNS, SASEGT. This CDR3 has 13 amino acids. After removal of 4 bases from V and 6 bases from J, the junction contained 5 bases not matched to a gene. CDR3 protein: CASSGQGMKTQYF. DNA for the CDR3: TGTGCCAGCAGTGGACAGGGAATGAAGACCCAGTACTTC.

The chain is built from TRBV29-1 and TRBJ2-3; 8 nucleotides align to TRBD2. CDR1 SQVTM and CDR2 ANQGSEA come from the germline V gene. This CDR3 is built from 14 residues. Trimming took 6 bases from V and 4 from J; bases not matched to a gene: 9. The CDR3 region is CSVALWREADTQYF. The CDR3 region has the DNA TGCAGCGTCGCTCTCTGGCGGGAGGCAGATACGCAGTATTTT.

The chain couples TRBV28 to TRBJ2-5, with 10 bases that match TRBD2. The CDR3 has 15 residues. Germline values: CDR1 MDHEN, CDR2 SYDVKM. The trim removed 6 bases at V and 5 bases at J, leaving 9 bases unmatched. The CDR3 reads CASRLAGGMGETQYF. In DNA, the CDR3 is TGTGCCAGCAGGTTAGCGGGAGGAATGGGGGAGACCCAGTACTTC.

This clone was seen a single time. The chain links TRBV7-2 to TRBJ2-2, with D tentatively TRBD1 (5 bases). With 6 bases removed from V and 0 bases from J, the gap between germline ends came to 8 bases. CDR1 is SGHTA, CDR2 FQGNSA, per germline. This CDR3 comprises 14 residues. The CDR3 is CASRAGTNTGELFF. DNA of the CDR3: TGTGCCAGCAGAGCAGGGACGAACACCGGGGAGCTGTTTTTT.

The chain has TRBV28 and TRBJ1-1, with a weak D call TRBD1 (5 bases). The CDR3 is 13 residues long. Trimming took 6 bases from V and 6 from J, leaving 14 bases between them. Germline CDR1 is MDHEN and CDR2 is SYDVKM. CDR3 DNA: TGTGCCAGCAGCTCTATACCGGGGGCTGAAGCTTTCTTT. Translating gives CASSSIPGAEAFF.

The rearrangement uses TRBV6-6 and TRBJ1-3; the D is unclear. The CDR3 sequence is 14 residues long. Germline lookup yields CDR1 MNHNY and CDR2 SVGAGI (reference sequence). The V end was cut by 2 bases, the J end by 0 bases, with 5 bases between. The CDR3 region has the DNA TGTGCCAGCAGTTACATGGGCTCTGGAAACACCATATATTTT. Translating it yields CASSYMGSGNTIYF.

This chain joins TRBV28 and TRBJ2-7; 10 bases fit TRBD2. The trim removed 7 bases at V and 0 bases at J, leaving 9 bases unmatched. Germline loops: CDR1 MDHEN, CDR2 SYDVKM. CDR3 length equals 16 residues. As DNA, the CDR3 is TGTGCCAGCACCCTAGGGGGACTAGCGAGCTCCTACGAGCAGTACTTC. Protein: CASTLGGLASSYEQYF.

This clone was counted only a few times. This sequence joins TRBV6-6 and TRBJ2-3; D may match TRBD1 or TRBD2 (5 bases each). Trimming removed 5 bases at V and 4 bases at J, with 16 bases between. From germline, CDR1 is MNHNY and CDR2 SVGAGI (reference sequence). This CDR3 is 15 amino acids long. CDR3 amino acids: CASSPGRITADTQYF. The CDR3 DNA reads TGTGCCAGCAGTCCGGGGCGGATCACGGCAGATACGCAGTATTTT.

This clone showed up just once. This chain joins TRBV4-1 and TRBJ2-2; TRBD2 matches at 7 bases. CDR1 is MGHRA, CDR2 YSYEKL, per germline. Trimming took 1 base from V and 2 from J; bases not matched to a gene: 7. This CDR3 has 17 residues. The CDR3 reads CASSQARGRRNTGELFF. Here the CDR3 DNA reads TGCGCCAGCAGCCAAGCCCGCGGGAGACGTAACACCGGGGAGCTGTTTTTT.

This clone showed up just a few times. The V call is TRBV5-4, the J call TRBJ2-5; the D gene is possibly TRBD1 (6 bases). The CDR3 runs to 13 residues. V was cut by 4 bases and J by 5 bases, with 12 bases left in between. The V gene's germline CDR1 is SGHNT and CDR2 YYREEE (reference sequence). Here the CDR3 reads CASSPQGPETQYF. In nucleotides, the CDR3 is TGTGCCAGCAGCCCACAGGGCCCTGAGACCCAGTACTTC.

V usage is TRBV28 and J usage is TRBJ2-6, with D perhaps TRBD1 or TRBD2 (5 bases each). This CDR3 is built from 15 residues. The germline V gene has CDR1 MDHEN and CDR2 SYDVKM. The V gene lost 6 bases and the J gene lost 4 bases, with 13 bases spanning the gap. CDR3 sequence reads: CASSPPGRGANVLTF. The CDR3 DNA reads TGTGCCAGCAGCCCTCCGGGGCGAGGGGCCAACGTCCTGACTTTC.

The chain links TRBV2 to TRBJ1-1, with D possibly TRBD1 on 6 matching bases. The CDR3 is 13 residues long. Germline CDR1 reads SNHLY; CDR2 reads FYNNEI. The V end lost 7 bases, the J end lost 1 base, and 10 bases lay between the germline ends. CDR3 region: CASNQQGNTEAFF. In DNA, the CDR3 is TGTGCCAGCAATCAACAGGGGAACACTGAAGCTTTCTTT.

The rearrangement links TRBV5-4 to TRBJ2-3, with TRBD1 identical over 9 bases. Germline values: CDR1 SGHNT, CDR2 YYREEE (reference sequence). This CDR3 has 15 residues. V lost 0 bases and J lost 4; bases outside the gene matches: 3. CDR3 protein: CASSLGQGVADTQYF. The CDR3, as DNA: TGTGCCAGCAGCTTGGGACAGGGGGTCGCAGATACGCAGTATTTT.

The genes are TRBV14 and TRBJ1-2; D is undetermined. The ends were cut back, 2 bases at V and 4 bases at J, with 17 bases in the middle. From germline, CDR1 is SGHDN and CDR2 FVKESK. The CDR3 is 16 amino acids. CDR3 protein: CASSQHFMKSGYGYTF. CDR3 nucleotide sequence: TGTGCCAGCAGCCAACACTTTATGAAGTCTGGCTATGGCTACACCTTC.

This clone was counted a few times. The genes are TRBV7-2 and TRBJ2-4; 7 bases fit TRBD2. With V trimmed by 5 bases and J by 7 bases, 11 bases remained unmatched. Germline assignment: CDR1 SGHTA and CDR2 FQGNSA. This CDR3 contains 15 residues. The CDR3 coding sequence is TGTGCCAGCAGCCCAACTAGCGCCCAAGGGAACATTCAGTACTTC. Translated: CASSPTSAQGNIQYF.

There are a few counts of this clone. This CDR3 is CAWREASGSVNEQFF. The DNA for the CDR3 is TGTGCCTGGAGAGAGGCTAGCGGGAGTGTAAATGAGCAGTTCTTC. The chain recombines TRBV30 with TRBJ2-1; 10 positions agree with TRBD2. The CDR3 is made up of 15 amino acids. V shed 3 bases, J shed 7 bases, and the junction held 9 bases outside the gene matches. Germline V gene sequence: CDR1 GTSNPN, CDR2 SVGIG (reference sequence).

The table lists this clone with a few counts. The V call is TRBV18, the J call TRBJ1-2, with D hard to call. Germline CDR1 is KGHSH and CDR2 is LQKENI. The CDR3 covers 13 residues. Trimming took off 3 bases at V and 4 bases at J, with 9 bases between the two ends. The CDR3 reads CASSPADGYGYTF. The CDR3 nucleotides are TGTGCCAGCTCACCCGCAGACGGCTATGGCTACACCTTC.

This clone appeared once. The CDR3 nucleotides are TGTGCCAGCAGCTTCGGACTAGCGGGCCCCGGGGAGCTGTTTTTT. Protein: CASSFGLAGPGELFF. The rearrangement links TRBV7-8 to TRBJ2-2; 11 bases agree with TRBD2. CDR3 length: 15 amino acids. Losses at the gene ends were 3 bases for V and 6 bases for J; bases not matched to a gene: 3. Germline V gene lookup returns CDR1 SGHVS and CDR2 FQNEAQ.

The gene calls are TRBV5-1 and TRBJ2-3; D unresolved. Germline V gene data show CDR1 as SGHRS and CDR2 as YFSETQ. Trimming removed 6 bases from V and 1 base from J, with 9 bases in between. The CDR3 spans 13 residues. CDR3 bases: TGCGCCAGCACCTCCGGTCGCACAGATACGCAGTATTTT. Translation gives CASTSGRTDTQYF.

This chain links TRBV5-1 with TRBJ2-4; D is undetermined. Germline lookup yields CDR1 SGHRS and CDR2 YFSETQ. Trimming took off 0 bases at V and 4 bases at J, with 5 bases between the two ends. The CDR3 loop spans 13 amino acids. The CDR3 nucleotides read TGCGCCAGCAGCTTGGTCCCAAAAAACATTCAGTACTTC. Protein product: CASSLVPKNIQYF.

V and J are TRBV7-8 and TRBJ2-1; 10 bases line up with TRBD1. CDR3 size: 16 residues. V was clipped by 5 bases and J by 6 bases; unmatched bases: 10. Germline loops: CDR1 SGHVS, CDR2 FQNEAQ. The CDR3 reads CASSPNIRTGGNEQFF. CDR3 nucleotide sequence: TGTGCCAGCAGCCCAAATATCCGGACAGGGGGCAATGAGCAGTTCTTC. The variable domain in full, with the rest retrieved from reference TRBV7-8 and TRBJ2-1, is GAGVSQSPRYKVAKRGQDVALRCDPISGHVSLFWYQQALGQGPEFLTYFQNEAQLDKSGLPSDRFFAERPEGSVSTLKIQRTQQEDSAVYLCASSPNIRTGGNEQFFGPGTRLTVL.

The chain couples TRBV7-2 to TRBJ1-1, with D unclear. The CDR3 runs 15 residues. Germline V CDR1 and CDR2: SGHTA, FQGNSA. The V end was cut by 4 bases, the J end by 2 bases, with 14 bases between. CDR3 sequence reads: CASSSPWLGNTEAFF. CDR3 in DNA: TGTGCCAGCAGCTCACCCTGGCTGGGCAACACTGAAGCTTTCTTT.

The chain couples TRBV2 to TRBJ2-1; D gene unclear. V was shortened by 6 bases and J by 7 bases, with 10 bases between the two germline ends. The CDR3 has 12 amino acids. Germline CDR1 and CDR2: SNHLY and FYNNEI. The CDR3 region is CASRPRGNEQFF. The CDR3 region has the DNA TGTGCCAGCAGGCCCAGAGGAAATGAGCAGTTCTTC.

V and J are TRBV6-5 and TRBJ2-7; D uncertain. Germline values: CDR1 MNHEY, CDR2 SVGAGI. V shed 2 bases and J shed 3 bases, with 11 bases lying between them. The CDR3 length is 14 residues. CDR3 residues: CASSYQSASYEQYF. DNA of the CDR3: TGTGCCAGCAGTTACCAAAGCGCCAGCTACGAGCAGTACTTC.

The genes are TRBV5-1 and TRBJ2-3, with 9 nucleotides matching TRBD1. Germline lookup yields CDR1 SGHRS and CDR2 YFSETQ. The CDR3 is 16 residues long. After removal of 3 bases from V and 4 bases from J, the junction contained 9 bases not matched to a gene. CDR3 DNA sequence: TGCGCCAGCAGCTCCGCCACAACAGGGGGCGCAGATACGCAGTATTTT. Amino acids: CASSSATTGGADTQYF.